This is a list of T cell receptor beta chains from one sample in a study of PD-1 blockade in classical Hodgkin lymphoma. Libraries were prepared by immunoSEQ multiplex PCR; TCRdb keeps only in-frame clonotypes and omits some of them. The sample shows 30,000 to 50,000 clones, more than 60% of them seen only once. This material consisted of peripheral blood mononuclear cells (PBMCs), taken before the fourth cycle of nivolumab. These receptors were taken from a human donor with classical Hodgkin lymphoma. The CDR3 runs from the conserved cysteine through the conserved F or W. A D gene is named only where the DNA matches it firmly. The size of a clone is reported for some rows only, either as once, few or many, or as a class for expanded clones.

clone_size: -; v_call: TRBV7-8; d_call: -; j_call: TRBJ2-3; cdr3_nt: TGTGCCAGCAGCTTAGTATTCGAGTACACAGATACGCAGTATTTT; cdr3_aa: CASSLVFEYTDTQYF
clone_size: -; v_call: TRBV19; d_call: -; j_call: TRBJ1-1; cdr3_nt: TGTGCCAGTAGTGCCCTAGTGGGCACTGAAGCTTTCTTT; cdr3_aa: CASSALVGTEAFF
clone_size: -; v_call: TRBV5-8; d_call: -; j_call: TRBJ2-5; cdr3_nt: TGTGCCAGCAGCTTGGCTGGAGTCCAAGAGACCCAGTACTTC; cdr3_aa: CASSLAGVQETQYF
clone_size: -; v_call: TRBV20-1; d_call: -; j_call: TRBJ2-1; cdr3_nt: TGCAGTGCTAGTGTAGGAAATGAGCAGTTCTTC; cdr3_aa: CSASVGNEQFF
clone_size: -; v_call: TRBV28; d_call: -; j_call: TRBJ1-2; cdr3_nt: TGTGCCAGCAGTTTACAAACCTTGGGACCCGAGGGGGTGGACGATGGCTACACCTTC; cdr3_aa: CASSLQTLGPEGVDDGYTF
clone_size: once; v_call: TRBV28; d_call: TRBD2; j_call: TRBJ2-7; cdr3_nt: TGTGCCAGCAGTCAACTAGCGGGGGGTTTCGAGCAGTACTTC; cdr3_aa: CASSQLAGGFEQYF
clone_size: -; v_call: TRBV7-9; d_call: -; j_call: TRBJ2-1; cdr3_nt: TGTGCCAGCAGCTTAGACGGGGGCTCCTACAATGAGCAGTTCTTC; cdr3_aa: CASSLDGGSYNEQFF
clone_size: -; v_call: TRBV7-6; d_call: TRBD1; j_call: TRBJ2-1; cdr3_nt: TGTGCCAGCAGCTCCCCATGGGACAGGTCCTACAATGAGCAGTTCTTC; cdr3_aa: CASSSPWDRSYNEQFF
clone_size: -; v_call: TRBV7-9; d_call: -; j_call: TRBJ2-1; cdr3_nt: TGTGCCAGCAGCTTAGAGGGTCCGGGGGAGCAGTTCTTC; cdr3_aa: CASSLEGPGEQFF
clone_size: -; v_call: TRBV15; d_call: -; j_call: TRBJ2-5; cdr3_nt: TGTGCCACCAGCAGAGATCATCAGGCCCCCTCCGGAGGGGAGACCCAGTACTTC; cdr3_aa: CATSRDHQAPSGGETQYF
clone_size: -; v_call: TRBV5-1; d_call: TRBD1; j_call: TRBJ2-4; cdr3_nt: TGCGCCAGCAGCTTGAACCCACAGGGGGCGGGCATTCAGTACTTC; cdr3_aa: CASSLNPQGAGIQYF
clone_size: -; v_call: TRBV4-3; d_call: TRBD1; j_call: TRBJ1-5; cdr3_nt: TGCGCCAGCAGCCAAGAAGGGACAGGGAGGAATCAGCCCCAGCATTTT; cdr3_aa: CASSQEGTGRNQPQHF
clone_size: -; v_call: TRBV6-5; d_call: -; j_call: TRBJ1-5; cdr3_nt: TGTGCCAGCAGTTACATGTCGAATCAGCCCCAGCATTTT; cdr3_aa: CASSYMSNQPQHF
clone_size: few; v_call: TRBV15; d_call: -; j_call: TRBJ2-1; cdr3_nt: TGTGCCACCAGCAGAGGAAGGGGGGCTTCCTACAATGAGCAGTTCTTC; cdr3_aa: CATSRGRGASYNEQFF
clone_size: -; v_call: TRBV10-2; d_call: TRBD1; j_call: TRBJ1-4; cdr3_nt: TGCGCCAGCAGAGCCGGGACAGGGGCGAGTAATGAAAAACTGTTTTTT; cdr3_aa: CASRAGTGASNEKLFF
clone_size: few; v_call: TRBV5-6; d_call: -; j_call: TRBJ2-2; cdr3_nt: TGTGCCAGCAGCTCCGAGGGTCGCTGGGGCACCGGGGAGCTGTTTTTT; cdr3_aa: CASSSEGRWGTGELFF
clone_size: once; v_call: TRBV6-5; d_call: -; j_call: TRBJ2-1; cdr3_nt: TGTGCCAGCAGTTACTCGGGTAGCTCCTACAATGAGCAGTTCTTC; cdr3_aa: CASSYSGSSYNEQFF
clone_size: -; v_call: TRBV2; d_call: -; j_call: TRBJ2-2; cdr3_nt: TGTGCCAGCAGTGTACTTAACACCGGGGAGCTGTTTTTT; cdr3_aa: CASSVLNTGELFF
clone_size: -; v_call: TRBV27; d_call: TRBD1; j_call: TRBJ1-5; cdr3_nt: TGTGCCAGCAGTCCGGGACAGGGGGTTTCGGGGAGCAATCAGCCCCAGCATTTT; cdr3_aa: CASSPGQGVSGSNQPQHF
clone_size: -; v_call: TRBV5-1; d_call: TRBD1; j_call: TRBJ1-3; cdr3_nt: TGCGCCAGCAGCCGAGGACAGGGCCACACCATATATTTT; cdr3_aa: CASSRGQGHTIYF
clone_size: -; v_call: TRBV27; d_call: -; j_call: TRBJ2-3; cdr3_nt: TGTGCCAGCAGGAGGGGGTATTATTGGACAGATACGCAGTATTTT; cdr3_aa: CASRRGYYWTDTQYF
clone_size: -; v_call: TRBV18; d_call: -; j_call: TRBJ2-3; cdr3_nt: TGTGCCAGCCCCCTCGAGGGGGAGAGGGCAGATACGCAGTATTTT; cdr3_aa: CASPLEGERADTQYF
clone_size: -; v_call: TRBV4-2; d_call: TRBD1; j_call: TRBJ2-7; cdr3_nt: TGTGCCAGCAGCCAAGGGACAGGGGAAGAGCAGTACTTC; cdr3_aa: CASSQGTGEEQYF
clone_size: -; v_call: TRBV29-1; d_call: -; j_call: TRBJ1-3; cdr3_nt: TGCAGCGTTGAATTCCAGGGAAGGAACACCATATATTTT; cdr3_aa: CSVEFQGRNTIYF